Listed here are 25 T cell receptor beta chains from one sample, sequenced in a study of identical twins. TCRdb recomputed calls from the 5' RACE reads with MiXCR, one row per CDR3 protein. There are approximately 500,000 distinct CDR3 sequences in the sample; 24% occur only once, and around 3% lies in the top ten. The sample was also linked to a second study, of T cells expressing NK-cell markers.

The sequencing sample was made of CD4+ T cells sorted from blood. These receptors were collected from a woman aged 18-29 years in good health.

The chain is built from TRBV5-1 and TRBJ1-1; D is perhaps TRBD1 (5 bases). The V gene's germline CDR1 is SGHRS and CDR2 YFSETQ. This CDR3 has 13 residues. V lost 2 bases to trimming and J lost 3 bases, with 8 bases between them. In DNA, the CDR3 is TGCGCCAGCAGCTTTCAGACAGACACTGAAGCTTTCTTT. Its translation is CASSFQTDTEAFF.

This clonotype was detected only a few times. The rearrangement links TRBV5-1 to TRBJ2-3; 10 nucleotides align to TRBD1. The CDR3 covers 14 residues. Trimming at V came to 3 bases and at J to 3 bases, leaving 1 base not matched to a gene. Per the germline V gene, CDR1 is SGHRS and CDR2 is YFSETQ. The DNA of the CDR3 is TGCGCCAGCAGCTGGGGACAGGGGACAGATACGCAGTATTTT. Amino acids: CASSWGQGTDTQYF.

The chain combines TRBV5-1 with TRBJ2-1; 12 nucleotides agree with TRBD2. This CDR3 is 16 amino acids long. The germline V gene encodes CDR1 SGHRS and CDR2 YFSETQ. V dropped 5 bases and J dropped 4; count of bases not matched to a gene: 7. The DNA for the CDR3 is TGCGCCAGCAGTTCCGGACTAGCGGGACTATACAATGAGCAGTTCTTC. Translating it yields CASSSGLAGLYNEQFF.

This clonotype was seen a handful of times. This chain uses TRBV12-3 or TRBV12-4 with TRBJ2-7, with TRBD1 as a possible D gene (6 bases). The CDR3 has 15 amino acids. Trimming stripped 3 bases from V and 3 bases from J, with 15 bases between. CDR3 sequence: CASSFPGQLYYEQYF. CDR3 DNA: TGTGCCAGCAGTTTCCCCGGACAGCTTTACTACGAGCAGTACTTC.

For the CDR3, the DNA is TGCGCCACCGGGTTAGCGGGGGGGCCTGGAGAGACCCAGTACTTC. The encoded protein is CATGLAGGPGETQYF. V is TRBV5-1 and J is TRBJ2-5, with 11 bases matching TRBD2. This CDR3 spans 15 amino acids. Germline loops: CDR1 SGHRS, CDR2 YFSETQ. V lost 9 bases and J lost 4; bases outside the gene matches: 11.

The chain employs TRBV20-1 and TRBJ2-4, with no clear D. CDR3 length equals 13 residues. Germline V lookup: CDR1 DFQATT, CDR2 SNEGSKA (reference sequence). V lost 3 bases to trimming and J lost 2 bases, with 8 bases between them. CDR3 residues: CSASFRPKNIQYF. Written as DNA, the CDR3 is TGCAGTGCTAGCTTTAGGCCCAAAAACATTCAGTACTTC.

This rearrangement joins TRBV29-1 to TRBJ2-7; 12 nucleotides match TRBD2. From germline, CDR1 is SQVTM and CDR2 ANQGSEA. V gave up 5 bases and J gave up 7 bases; unmatched junction bases: 12. This CDR3 has 15 amino acids. CDR3 loop: CSVSTGGGLAGEQYF. The CDR3 DNA reads TGCAGCGTTTCGACAGGGGGTGGACTAGCGGGAGAGCAGTACTTC.

The V gene is TRBV5-1, the J gene TRBJ2-3; no clear D. This CDR3 contains 13 residues. CDR1 and CDR2 from the germline V gene are SGHRS and YFSETQ. V was shortened by 4 bases and J by 2 bases, with 8 bases between the two germline ends. CDR3 in amino acids: CASSVASTDTQYF. As DNA, the CDR3 is TGCGCCAGCAGCGTAGCTTCCACAGATACGCAGTATTTT.

This clonotype has a handful of counts. This chain uses TRBV5-1 with TRBJ2-5; 7 nucleotides match TRBD1. V was clipped by 0 bases and J by 6 bases; unmatched bases: 5. The CDR3 totals 14 residues. Per the germline V gene, CDR1 is SGHRS and CDR2 is YFSETQ. The CDR3: CASSLGGGVKTQYF. In DNA form, the CDR3 reads TGCGCCAGCAGCTTGGGAGGGGGCGTAAAGACCCAGTACTTC.

The gene calls are TRBV5-1 and TRBJ2-7, with 10 bases fitting TRBD1. Germline values: CDR1 SGHRS, CDR2 YFSETQ. The ends lost 1 base at V and 5 bases at J; junction bases unmatched: 6. The CDR3 covers 15 residues. The CDR3 here is CASSLIGQGGHEQYF. The CDR3 DNA sequence: TGCGCCAGCAGCTTGATCGGACAGGGGGGCCACGAGCAGTACTTC.

The genes are TRBV10-3 and TRBJ2-7; a possible D gene is TRBD1 (6 bases). Trimming pared 7 bases from V and 3 bases from J, leaving 16 bases between. Germline-derived CDR1 and CDR2 are ENHRY and SYGVKD. The CDR3 extends over 14 amino acids. This CDR3 reads CAITAVIGGYEQYF. In nucleotides, the CDR3 is TGTGCCATCACGGCGGTAATAGGGGGCTACGAGCAGTACTTC.

A few counts support this clonotype. The chain is built from TRBV15 and TRBJ1-6; TRBD1 agrees at 7 bases. The CDR3 has 15 amino acids. Germline loops: CDR1 LNHNV, CDR2 YYDKDF (reference sequence). The J segment lost 8 bases and the V segment lost 1 base, leaving 5 bases of the junction unmatched. The CDR3 nucleotides read TGTGCCACCAGCAGAGGAGGGACAGAACATTCACCCCTCCACTTT. Its protein product is CATSRGGTEHSPLHF.

The chain is built from TRBV7-2 and TRBJ2-7; D possibly uses TRBD1 or TRBD2 (5 bases each). The length of the CDR3 is 16 residues. With 1 base removed from V and 1 base from J, the gap between germline ends came to 14 bases. The germline gives CDR1 SGHTA, CDR2 FQGNSA. For the CDR3, the DNA is TGTGCCAGCAGCTTAGTCGGACGGGGCGCGTCCTACGAGCAGTACTTC. Translation gives CASSLVGRGASYEQYF.

This clonotype was counted between two and nine times. The chain links TRBV20-1 to TRBJ2-5; 9 bases are a match to TRBD1. Germline V lookup: CDR1 DFQATT, CDR2 SNEGSKA (reference sequence). The CDR3 has 14 amino acids. Germline trimming cut 3 bases from V and 1 base from J; bases unmatched to any gene: 3. The CDR3 loop reads CSARRDRVQETQYF. CDR3 DNA: TGCAGTGCTAGGAGGGACAGGGTCCAAGAGACCCAGTACTTC.

In this sample, this clonotype turned up a few times. Compared with germline, one end of the junction differs, possibly owing to a read error. The V call is TRBV7-7, the J call TRBJ2-2, with 8 bases identical to TRBD1. This CDR3 has 17 residues. Germline V gene sequence: CDR1 SSHAT, CDR2 FNYEAQ (reference sequence). The CDR3 DNA reads as TGTGCTAGCAGCGTAACAGGGACAGGACTAAACACCGGGGAGCTGTTTTTT. It specifies CASSVTGTGLNTGELFF.

This sequence joins TRBV20-1 and TRBJ2-4; D remains ambiguous. CDR3 length: 13 residues. Germline loops: CDR1 DFQATT, CDR2 SNEGSKA (reference sequence). CDR3 protein: CSSQDVAKNIQYF. The CDR3 region has the DNA TGCAGCTCCCAGGACGTGGCCAAAAACATTCAGTACTTC.

The chain couples TRBV29-1 to TRBJ2-7; 12 bases are a match to TRBD2. V lost 4 bases and J lost 3; bases outside the gene matches: 4. Germline V gene lookup returns CDR1 SQVTM and CDR2 ANQGSEA. The CDR3 is 14 amino acids. The CDR3 loop is CSVGASGRVYEQYF. CDR3 bases: TGCAGCGTTGGGGCTAGCGGGAGGGTCTACGAGCAGTACTTC.

This clonotype has more than one count but fewer than ten. This chain joins TRBV12-3 or TRBV12-4 and TRBJ1-6; D is uncertain. The V gene lost 6 bases and the J gene lost 2 bases, with 11 bases spanning the gap. The CDR3 consists of 15 residues. DNA for the CDR3: TGTGCCAGCAGCTTCCGGTCCCCCTATAATTCACCCCTCCACTTT. Amino acid sequence: CASSFRSPYNSPLHF.

The chain's CDR3 is CSAREQTIRGEQYF. The CDR3 nucleotides read TGCAGTGCTAGGGAACAGACCATTAGGGGGGAGCAGTACTTC. V is TRBV20-1 and J is TRBJ2-7; TRBD1 might be the D (6 bases). The CDR3 is 14 amino acids. The germline V gene encodes CDR1 DFQATT and CDR2 SNEGSKA (reference sequence). With 3 bases removed from V and 7 bases from J, the gap between germline ends came to 19 bases.

The V call is TRBV7-8, the J call TRBJ2-7; D is unresolved. CDR1 is SGHVS, CDR2 FQNEAQ, per germline. The CDR3 runs 14 residues. V lost 2 bases to trimming and J lost 3 bases, with 11 bases between them. The CDR3 reads CASSLSGLNYEQYF. CDR3 coding DNA: TGTGCCAGCAGCTTATCGGGCCTTAACTACGAGCAGTACTTC.

There are many counts of this clonotype. CDR3: CASSSKYSNQPQHF. The CDR3 bases are TGTGCCAGCAGCTCCAAGTATAGCAATCAGCCCCAGCATTTT. This chain uses TRBV7-2 with TRBJ1-5; D not certain. The CDR3 has 14 residues. Germline V lookup: CDR1 SGHTA, CDR2 FQGNSA. The V gene lost 4 bases and the J gene lost 0 bases, with 7 bases spanning the gap.

The chain links TRBV18 to TRBJ1-4, with no clear D. Germline V gene data show CDR1 as KGHSH and CDR2 as LQKENI. The germline V and J ends were trimmed by 3 bases and 7 bases, with 12 bases remaining between them. The CDR3 is made up of 14 amino acids. Written as DNA, the CDR3 is TGTGCCAGCTCACCTGGGAGAGGGATTGAAAAACTGTTTTTT. It is translated as CASSPGRGIEKLFF.

This clonotype turned up a few times. The chain couples TRBV5-1 to TRBJ1-2; D not resolved. The CDR3 has 15 amino acids. Germline assignment: CDR1 SGHRS and CDR2 YFSETQ. Trimming shortened V by 6 bases and J by 4 bases, and 19 bases separated the two germline ends. The CDR3 bases are TGCGCCAGCAAAAAGAAAGAAGGTCTTTCCTATGGCTACACCTTC. Translated, it gives CASKKKEGLSYGYTF.

The gene calls are TRBV2 and TRBJ2-3; perhaps TRBD1 as D (6 bases). Germline V gives CDR1 SNHLY, CDR2 FYNNEI. CDR3 length equals 14 residues. The germline V and J ends were trimmed by 8 bases and 0 bases, with 12 bases remaining between them. CDR3 amino acids: CASGKDRSTDTQYF. The DNA for the CDR3 is TGTGCCAGCGGTAAAGACAGGAGCACAGATACGCAGTATTTT.

In regard to this clonotype: A much larger clone sits a single nucleotide away, making a read error possible. This chain connects TRBV6-2 or TRBV6-3 to TRBJ2-3; 8 positions match TRBD2. Germline CDR1 reads MNHEY; CDR2 reads SVGEGT. The CDR3 spans 16 residues. The CDR3 sequence: CASRYLPAGAGDTQYF. For the CDR3, the DNA is TGTGCCAGCCGTTACTTACCAGCGGGAGCAGGGGATACGCAGTATTTT.